These 29 T cell receptor delta chains were sequenced from one sample in a study of DNA immune sequencing with unique molecular identifiers. A 32-plex genomic DNA assay used primers for all 8 TRDV and 4 TRDJ genes. A 12-nucleotide UMI was added during around 3 barcoding PCR cycles before adapter PCR. TCRdb reapplied CATT to the multiplex PCR reads. The sample contains some 4,300 delta-chain clones, around an eighth of which appear only once. Sequences were obtained from gamma-delta T cells enriched from blood buffy coat, or unenriched PBMCs (not recorded which). These receptors all come from a human donor in good health.

On this clone itself: The translation of this DNA and the TCRdb protein of a much larger clone differ at residue 3, probably owing to a read error; the protein shown here is translated from the DNA. The sample holds other DNA sequences that translate to the same CDR3. CDR3 protein: CASDLLGTDTDKLIF. The CDR3 DNA follows: TGTGCCAGTGACCTACTGGGGACAGACACCGATAAACTCATCTTT. The rearrangement joins TRDV2 to TRDJ1; 7 nucleotides align to TRDD3. This CDR3 comprises 15 residues. Looked up from germline, CDR1 is GEAIGNYY and CDR2 is EKD.

The V gene went uncalled, while the J gene is TRDJ1; the table names TRDD3, a call not compared with the DNA. The CDR3 runs to 18 residues. CDR3 sequence (DNA): TGTGCTCTTGGTGGGGTACCTTCCTCCGACTCCTACACCGATAAACTCATCTTT. It is translated as CALGGVPSSDSYTDKLIF.

In this sample, this clone turned up many times. The same CDR3 can be traced to other DNA sequences in this sample. The rearrangement joins TRDV1 to TRDJ1; the match to TRDD3 covers 13 bases. No J segment appears in TCRdb, so it was assigned here by matching the sequence to germline. This CDR3 comprises 24 residues. J was trimmed by 8 bases and V by 0 bases; bases with no gene match: 30. Germline V lookup: CDR1 TSWWSYY, CDR2 QGS. The CDR3 DNA follows: TGTGCTCTTGGGGAACTGGGGGCTTCCTCCTCGTACTGGGGGATACGGAGGGTGGTTGGAAAACTCATCTTT. Protein product: CALGELGASSSYWGIRRVVGKLIF.

This clone was observed a handful of times. A far larger clone is one nucleotide away, so this likely arose from a read error. This sample includes further DNA sequences coding for the same CDR3. The chain is built from TRDV2 and TRDJ3; TRDD3 agrees at 9 bases. Germline CDR1 reads GEAIGNYY; CDR2 reads EKD. The CDR3 has 20 amino acids. The CDR3 DNA follows: TGTGCTTGTGATCCCATTGTACTGGGGGAAAGCTCCTGGGACACCCGACAGATGTTTTTC. Translating gives CACDPIVLGESSWDTRQMFF.

This clone was observed many times. The DNA is left out, because the CDR3 cannot be placed on it with certainty; the CDR3 is given as TCRdb lists it. Here the V gene is TRAV29/DV5, but the J gene went uncalled; TRDD3 is the table's D call and was not checked against the DNA. The CDR3 spans 27 amino acids, including both terminal residues. The V gene's germline CDR1 is NSMFDY and CDR2 ISSIKDK. This chain's CDR3 is CSVLLCSKRATPFPICGGPTNTDKLIF.

Worth noting for this clone: Possible read error: a much larger clone is one base away. No V gene was called, though TRDJ1 was called as the J gene; TRDD3 is the table's D call, not checked against the DNA. The CDR3 contains 23 residues. CDR3 loop: CACDPLTDRSSYPTGGDTDKLIF. The CDR3 DNA reads as TGTGCCTGTGACCCTCTTACTGACCGCTCTTCCTACCCTACTGGGGGTGACACCGATAAACTCATCTTT.

This clone was detected a few times. An end of the junction differs from the germline gene, which may be a read error. This same CDR3 is encoded by further DNA sequences in the sample. V gene TRDV3 combines with J gene TRDJ1, with D tentatively TRDD3 (6 bases). Germline V lookup: CDR1 TVYSNPD, CDR2 GDNSRS (reference sequence). There are 12 residues in the CDR3. The CDR3 DNA follows: TGTGCCGTCGGGGGAAAGACCGATAAGCTCATCTTC. Residues: CAVGGKTDKLIF.

This clone rates as medium-sized. V is TRDV2 and J is TRDJ1; the match to TRDD3 covers 8 bases. The CDR3 consists of 14 residues. CDR1 and CDR2 (germline): GEAIGNYY, EKD. The J segment lost 6 bases and the V segment lost 0 bases, leaving 5 bases of the junction unmatched. CDR3 sequence (DNA): TGTGCCTGTGACACCCTGGGGGACGCTAATAAACTCATCTTT. Amino acid sequence: CACDTLGDANKLIF.

Points on this clone: The TCRdb record carries a much larger clone's protein, which differs from this DNA's translation at residue 6; a read error is the likely cause, and the protein listed here is the DNA translation. The chain links TRDV2 to TRDJ3; unclear D gene. Germline lookup yields CDR1 GEAIGNYY and CDR2 EKD. The germline V and J ends were trimmed by 1 base and 0 bases, with 9 bases remaining between them. This CDR3 region has 17 residues. CDR3 coding DNA: TGTGCCTGTGACACACCGCCCCCCTCCTGGGACACCCGACAGATGTTTTTC. Protein: CACDTPPPSWDTRQMFF.

This clone was recorded a few times. TCRdb's listed protein matches a much larger clone and diverges from this DNA's translation at residue 3, likely through a read error; the protein shown comes from the DNA. The chain combines TRDV2 with TRDJ1; 11 bases fit TRDD3. This CDR3 contains 17 residues. Germline-derived CDR1 and CDR2 are GEAIGNYY and EKD. CDR3 region: CAFDTVGGYASTDKLIF. For the CDR3, the DNA is TGTGCCTTTGACACCGTTGGGGGATACGCCTCCACCGATAAACTCATCTTT.

Comment on this clone: This sequence is one base from a far larger clone and is likely a read error. The identical CDR3 is also encoded by other nucleotide sequences in the sample. The chain couples TRDV2 to TRDJ1; 7 positions agree with TRDD2. In germline, CDR1 is GEAIGNYY, CDR2 EKD. The CDR3 spans 18 residues. The V segment lost 3 bases and the J segment 1 base; nucleotides outside the gene matches: 16. CDR3 bases: TGTGCCTGTGACGGGCCGATTCCTACTCTAGGGGGCACCGATAAACTCATCTTT. This sequence encodes CACDGPIPTLGGTDKLIF.

This clone occurred a few times. No V gene call was produced; the J gene was TRDJ1. CDR3 length: 16 amino acids. The CDR3 reads CALALPRASRNDKLIF. The CDR3 coding sequence is TGTGCTCTTGCCCTTCCGAGGGCTTCCCGGAACGATAAACTCATCTTT.

Points on this clone: TCRdb pairs this DNA with a much larger clone's protein that differs at residue 8, likely a read error; the protein shown was translated from the DNA. The chain joins TRDV2 to TRDJ3; no reliable D call. V lost 1 base, J lost 0 bases, and 12 bases lay in between. Germline values: CDR1 GEAIGNYY, CDR2 EKD. The CDR3 has 18 amino acids. The CDR3 DNA reads TGTGCCTGTGACACTCTACTGTGGAGCTCCTGGGACACCCGACAGATGTTTTTC. It translates to CACDTLLWSSWDTRQMFF.

As concerns this clone: The protein given by TCRdb reflects a much larger clone and differs at residue 8 from this DNA's translation, likely from a read error; the protein shown is the DNA's translation. This rearrangement joins TRDV2 to TRDJ1; D perhaps matches TRDD3 (5 bases). CDR1 is GEAIGNYY and CDR2 is EKD in the germline V gene. V lost 0 bases, J lost 2 bases, and 18 bases lay in between. This CDR3 has 17 residues. This CDR3 is CACDTVGEYAGTDKLIF. The CDR3, as DNA: TGTGCCTGTGACACCGTTGGGGAATACGCTGGGACCGATAAACTCATCTTT.

The sample holds a few counts of this clone. This sequence is one base from a far larger clone and is likely a read error. Here the CDR3 reads CACDPSGVGGPESSWDTRQMFF. Here the CDR3 DNA reads TGTGCCTGTGACCCAAGCGGGGTTGGGGGACCCGAGAGCTCCTGGGACACCCGACAGATGTTTTTC. This rearrangement joins TRDV2 to TRDJ3; 7 bases are shared with TRDD3. The CDR3 spans 22 residues. The germline V gene encodes CDR1 GEAIGNYY and CDR2 EKD. Losses at the gene ends were 3 bases for V and 0 bases for J; bases not matched to a gene: 19.

Concerning this clone: TCRdb attributes to this sequence the protein of a much larger clone, which differs from the DNA translation at residue 17; a read error is likely, and the protein displayed is translated from the DNA. The chain joins TRDV2 to TRDJ3; the D gene is possibly TRDD3 (5 bases). This CDR3 region has 19 residues. Germline V gives CDR1 GEAIGNYY, CDR2 EKD. CDR3 sequence reads: CACDTGGLRSSWDTRQKFF. The CDR3, as DNA: TGTGCCTGTGACACGGGGGGGCTACGGAGCTCCTGGGACACCCGACAGAAGTTTTTC.

This clone was counted a few times. It differs at one base from a far larger clone, so likely a read error. This sample includes further DNA sequences coding for the same CDR3. The chain joins TRDV2 to TRDJ1; TRDD3 aligns across 13 bases. Unmatched junction bases numbered 21, after V lost 4 bases and J lost 8 bases. This CDR3 spans 19 amino acids. CDR1 and CDR2 (germline): GEAIGNYY, EKD. CDR3 residues: CACEIGLNWGIRAGWKLIF. CDR3 in DNA: TGTGCCTGTGAAATAGGCCTTAACTGGGGGATACGGGCCGGGTGGAAACTCATCTTT.

About this clone itself: TCRdb has a much larger clone's protein, which differs at residue 16 from the translation of this DNA, likely because of a read error; what is shown is the protein translated from the DNA. This chain links TRDV2 with TRDJ3; possibly TRDD2 or TRDD3 for D (6 bases each). CDR3 length equals 18 residues. The V gene's germline CDR1 is GEAIGNYY and CDR2 EKD. The chain's CDR3 is CACDTAGATSWDTRQVFF. CDR3 sequence (DNA): TGTGCCTGTGACACCGCTGGGGCGACTTCCTGGGACACCCGACAGGTGTTTTTC.

About this clone itself: The TCRdb record carries a much larger clone's protein, which differs from this DNA's translation at residue 5; a read error is the likely cause, and the protein listed here is the DNA translation. V and J are TRDV2 and TRDJ3; no reliable D call. V shed 2 bases and J shed 0 bases, with 10 bases lying between them. In germline, CDR1 is GEAIGNYY, CDR2 EKD. The CDR3 contains 17 residues. CDR3 sequence: CACDRSPPSWDTRQMFF. CDR3 nucleotides: TGTGCCTGTGACAGATCGCCCCCCTCCTGGGACACCCGACAGATGTTTTTC.

V is TRDV1 and J is TRDJ1, with TRDD3 identical over 8 bases. TCRdb is silent on the J gene; assignment here came from matching the DNA to germline. Per the germline V gene, CDR1 is TSWWSYY and CDR2 is QGS. The CDR3 runs to 19 residues. The V and J ends lost 2 bases and 0 bases, in that order; junction bases with no gene match: 14. The CDR3 region is CALGEEKSTGGPYTDKLIF. The DNA of the CDR3 is TGTGCTCTTGGGGAAGAAAAGAGTACTGGGGGCCCGTACACCGATAAACTCATCTTT.

Notes on this clone: With a far larger clone one base away, a read error is the likely cause. Other DNA sequences within the sample encode an identical CDR3. The chain employs TRDV3 and TRDJ2, with 8 bases fitting TRDD3. This CDR3 has 20 amino acids. Looked up from germline, CDR1 is TVYSNPD and CDR2 is GDNSRS (reference sequence). The CDR3 nucleotides read TGTGCCTTTAGCTACCTCCGATGGGGGGATAAGGCCGCTTTGACTGCACAACTCTTCTTT. This encodes CAFSYLRWGDKAALTAQLFF.

The rearrangement joins TRDV1 to TRDJ1, with D possibly being TRDD3 (6 bases). The J gene, not given by TCRdb, was assigned here from a germline match of the nucleotide sequence. V was shortened by 2 bases and J by 2 bases, with 18 bases between the two germline ends. The CDR3 is made up of 17 amino acids. Germline V gene sequence: CDR1 TSWWSYY, CDR2 QGS. CDR3 residues: CALGEWGRTGRTDKLIF. DNA of the CDR3: TGTGCTCTTGGGGAATGGGGACGTACTGGGAGGACCGATAAACTCATCTTT.

There are a few counts of this clone. Only one base separates this from a far larger clonotype, so it likely reflects a read error. This sample includes further DNA sequences coding for the same CDR3. The rearrangement uses TRDV2 and TRDJ1; tentatively, D is TRDD3 (6 bases). The CDR3 consists of 15 residues. V was cut by 3 bases and J by 4 bases, with 17 bases left in between. CDR1 and CDR2 from the germline V gene are GEAIGNYY and EKD. The DNA for the CDR3 is TGTGCCTGTGACCTACTGGGAGATAGGGGCGATAAACTCATCTTT. Its translation: CACDLLGDRGDKLIF.

This clone has ten or more counts. V usage is TRDV2 and J usage is TRDJ1, with 7 bases matching TRDD3. This CDR3 contains 15 residues. The germline gives CDR1 GEAIGNYY, CDR2 EKD. Germline trimming cut 0 bases from V and 0 bases from J; bases unmatched to any gene: 3. The CDR3 sequence: CACDTLGAYTDKLIF. The DNA of the CDR3 is TGTGCCTGTGACACCCTGGGGGCCTACACCGATAAACTCATCTTT.

This clone was seen a few times. TCRdb's listed protein matches a much larger clone and diverges from this DNA's translation at residue 3, likely through a read error; the protein shown comes from the DNA. The J gene is TRDJ1, the V gene TRDV2; TRDD3 agrees at 7 bases. The germline gives CDR1 GEAIGNYY, CDR2 EKD. The CDR3 consists of 18 residues. CDR3: CAYDTVSGGSLVPDKLIF. In nucleotides, the CDR3 is TGTGCCTATGACACCGTATCCGGGGGATCCCTGGTGCCCGATAAACTCATCTTT.

Regarding this clone: A read error likely explains why the TCRdb protein, taken from a much larger clone, differs from this DNA's translation at residue 2; the protein shown is translated from the DNA. The rearrangement links TRDV2 to TRDJ1; 11 nucleotides line up with TRDD3. The CDR3 is made up of 15 amino acids. CDR1 and CDR2 (germline): GEAIGNYY, EKD. CDR3 coding DNA: TGTTCCTGTGCCCAACTGGGGGATAGGGACGATAAACTCATCTTT. Translating it yields CSCAQLGDRDDKLIF.

Here the J gene is TRDJ2 and the V gene is not called; the table's TRDD3 call for D was not verified on the DNA. Gene TRDJ1 matches the end of the DNA better, so the J call may be wrong. The CDR3 has 16 residues. The CDR3 nucleotides read TGTGCTCTTGGGGAACTGGAGGGATCCAGGGGCGATAAACTCATCTTT. This sequence encodes CALGELEGSRGDKLIF.

The genes are TRDV1 and TRDJ1; D is uncertain. Germline values: CDR1 TSWWSYY, CDR2 QGS. The ends were cut back, 0 bases at V and 7 bases at J, with 27 bases in the middle. This CDR3 is 19 amino acids long. CDR3 sequence (DNA): TGTGCTCTTGGGGAACTTGTTCCCCAGCCCAATGTGATCGACGGTAAACTCATCTTT. The encoded protein is CALGELVPQPNVIDGKLIF.

As for this clone: A read error is the likely source, as a far larger clone sits one nucleotide away. Additional DNA sequences in this sample encode the identical CDR3. The CDR3 protein is CACDTSPPSWDTRQMFF. The CDR3 nucleotides are TGTGCCTGTGACACATCGCCCCCCTCCTGGGACACCCGGCAGATGTTTTTC. The chain uses TRDV2 and TRDJ3; perhaps TRDD3 as D (5 bases). The germline V gene has CDR1 GEAIGNYY and CDR2 EKD. This CDR3 has 17 amino acids.